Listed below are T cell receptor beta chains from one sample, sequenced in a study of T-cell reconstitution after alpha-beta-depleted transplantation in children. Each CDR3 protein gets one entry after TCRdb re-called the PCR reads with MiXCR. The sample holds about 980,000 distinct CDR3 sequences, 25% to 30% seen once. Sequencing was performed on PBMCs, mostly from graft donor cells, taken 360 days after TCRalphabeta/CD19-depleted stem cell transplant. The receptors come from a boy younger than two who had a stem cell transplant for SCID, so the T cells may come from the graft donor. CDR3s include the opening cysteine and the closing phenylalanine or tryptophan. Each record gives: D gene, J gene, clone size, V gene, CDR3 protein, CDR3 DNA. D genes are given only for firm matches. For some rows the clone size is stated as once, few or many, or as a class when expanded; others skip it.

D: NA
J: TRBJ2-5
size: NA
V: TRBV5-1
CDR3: CASSLEPETQYF
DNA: TGCGCCAGCAGCTTGGAACCAGAGACCCAGTACTTC

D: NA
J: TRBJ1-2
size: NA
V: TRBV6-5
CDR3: CASSNQPRGRGYTF
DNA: TGTGCCAGCAGTAACCAACCGCGGGGGAGAGGCTACACCTTC

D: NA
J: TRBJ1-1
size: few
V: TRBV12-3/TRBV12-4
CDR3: CASSRPGPSETEAFF
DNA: TGTGCCAGCAGCCGGCCGGGACCGAGCGAGACTGAAGCTTTCTTT

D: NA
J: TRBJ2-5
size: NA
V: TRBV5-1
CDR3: CASSLSGDQETQYF
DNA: TGCGCCAGCAGCTTGTCGGGGGACCAAGAGACCCAGTACTTC

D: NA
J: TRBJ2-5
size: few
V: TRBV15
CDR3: CATSRWGVRQETQYF
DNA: TGTGCCACCAGCCGTTGGGGGGTTCGACAAGAGACCCAGTACTTC

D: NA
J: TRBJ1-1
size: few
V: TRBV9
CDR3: CASSRRGVRYTEAFF
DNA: TGTGCCAGCAGCCGAAGAGGGGTGAGATACACTGAAGCTTTCTTT

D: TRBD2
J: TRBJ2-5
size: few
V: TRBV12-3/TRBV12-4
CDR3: CASSSWTSGGARETQYF
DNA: TGTGCCAGCAGCTCCTGGACTAGCGGGGGGGCCAGGGAGACCCAGTACTTC

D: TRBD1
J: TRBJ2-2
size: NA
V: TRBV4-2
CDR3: CASSPDRERAGELFF
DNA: TGTGCCAGCAGCCCAGACAGGGAGAGGGCCGGGGAGCTGTTTTTT

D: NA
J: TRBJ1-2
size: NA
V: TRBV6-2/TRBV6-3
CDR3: CASSRQYGYTF
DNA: TGTGCCAGCAGCCGACAGTATGGCTACACCTTC

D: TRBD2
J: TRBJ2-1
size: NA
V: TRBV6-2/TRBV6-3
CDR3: CATKGGGARYREQFF
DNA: TGTGCCACCAAGGGCGGGGGGGCTCGGTACCGTGAGCAGTTCTTC

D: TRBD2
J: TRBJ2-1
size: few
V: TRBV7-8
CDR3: CASSLISGTSGGSSEQFF
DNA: TGTGCCAGCAGCCTAATCTCCGGGACTAGCGGGGGGAGCAGTGAGCAGTTCTTC

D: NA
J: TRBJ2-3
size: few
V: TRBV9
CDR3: CASSVDAVDTQYF
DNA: TGTGCCAGCAGCGTAGACGCCGTAGATACGCAGTATTTT

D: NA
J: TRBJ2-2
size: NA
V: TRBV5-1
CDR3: CASSFFDRNTGELFF
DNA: TGCGCCAGCAGCTTTTTCGACAGGAACACCGGGGAGCTGTTTTTT

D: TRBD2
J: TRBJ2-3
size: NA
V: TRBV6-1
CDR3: CASSEGTSGLRDTQYF
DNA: TGTGCCAGCAGTGAAGGGACTAGCGGGCTCAGAGATACGCAGTATTTT